A selection of T cell receptor beta chains follows, all from one sample in a study of cytomegalovirus exposure and HLA in healthy donors. TCRdb keeps only in-frame clones here, not all; method: immunoSEQ multiplex PCR. The sample has roughly 99,000 clones; around 77% are singletons. Sequenced sample: PBMCs. The receptors come from a man younger than 35 in good health and CMV-seronegative. Each CDR3 is given with its conserved first and last residue. D genes are given only for firm matches. Some rows have no size entry. The others give once, few or many, or a class for an expanded clone.

abundance	v_gene	j_gene	d_gene	CDR3aa	CDR3nt
.	TRBV5-1	TRBJ2-1	.	CASSPRGAGSYNEQFF	TGCGCCAGCAGCCCCCGGGGTGCCGGCTCCTACAATGAGCAGTTCTTC
.	TRBV6-5	TRBJ1-5	TRBD1	CASSSGQGSIQPQHF	TGTGCCAGCAGTTCAGGACAGGGTAGTATTCAGCCCCAGCATTTT
.	TRBV12-5	TRBJ2-1	.	CASGLLTGSEQFF	TGTGCTAGTGGTTTGCTTACAGGGAGTGAGCAGTTCTTC
.	TRBV5-4	TRBJ2-1	TRBD2	CASSLAGMSSYNEQFF	TGTGCCAGCAGTCTAGCGGGGATGAGCTCCTACAATGAGCAGTTCTTC
.	TRBV27	TRBJ2-2	TRBD1	CASSMSRGPEELFF	TGTGCCAGCAGTATGTCAAGGGGGCCCGAGGAGCTGTTTTTT
.	TRBV6-4	TRBJ1-6	.	CASSDVAGSPLHF	TGTGCCAGCAGTGACGTCGCGGGTTCACCCCTCCACTTT
few	TRBV5-1	TRBJ1-5	.	CASSLGDILNQPQHF	TGCGCCAGCAGCTTGGGGGACATACTAAATCAGCCCCAGCATTTT
.	TRBV28	TRBJ2-7	.	CASSPRGSSYEQYF	TGTGCCAGCAGCCCCCGGGGGAGCTCCTACGAGCAGTACTTC
once	TRBV9	TRBJ1-1	.	CASSSGGPLNTEAFF	TGTGCCAGCAGCTCGGGGGGACCCTTGAACACTGAAGCTTTCTTT
.	TRBV7-2	TRBJ2-7	.	CASSLFAGRSYEQYF	TGTGCCAGCAGCTTATTTGCAGGAAGATCCTACGAGCAGTACTTC
.	TRBV19	TRBJ1-5	.	CASSKGTGNSNQPQHF	TGTGCCAGTAGCAAAGGGACTGGGAATAGCAATCAGCCCCAGCATTTT
few	TRBV5-1	TRBJ2-5	.	CASSLTQGRETQYF	TGCGCCAGCAGCTTGACGCAGGGTCGAGAGACCCAGTACTTC
.	TRBV28	TRBJ2-7	.	CASPARGPYEQYF	TGTGCCAGCCCGGCCAGGGGCCCCTACGAGCAGTACTTC
.	TRBV6-5	TRBJ1-6	TRBD1	CASNPGQGYNSPLHF	TGTGCCAGCAACCCGGGACAGGGTTATAATTCACCCCTCCACTTT
few	TRBV7-2	TRBJ1-1	.	CASSLGDGGKYGAFF	TGTGCCAGCAGCTTGGGGGACGGGGGGAAGTATGGGGCTTTCTTT
.	TRBV19	TRBJ2-7	TRBD2	CASSIKAGGTYEQYF	TGTGCCAGTAGTATTAAAGCGGGGGGAACCTACGAGCAGTACTTC
.	TRBV19	TRBJ2-2	TRBD1	CASRRGTGFTGELFF	TGTGCCAGTAGAAGAGGGACAGGGTTTACCGGGGAGCTGTTTTTT
.	TRBV4-2	TRBJ2-1	TRBD2	CASSPIESGGYNEQFF	TGTGCCAGCAGCCCGATCGAGAGCGGGGGGTACAATGAGCAGTTCTTC
.	TRBV6-1	TRBJ2-7	.	CASTVFQAYEQYF	TGTGCCAGCACCGTTTTTCAGGCCTACGAGCAGTACTTC
.	TRBV7-7	TRBJ2-3	.	CASSLGTHTGTQYF	TGTGCTAGCAGCTTAGGGACCCACACAGGTACGCAGTATTTT
.	TRBV23-1	TRBJ2-3	.	CASIPRHREDTQYF	TGCGCCAGCATCCCTCGCCACAGGGAGGATACGCAGTATTTT
.	TRBV5-1	TRBJ2-3	.	CASSFGPGHLSTDTQYF	TGCGCCAGCAGCTTCGGACCGGGACACCTTAGCACAGATACGCAGTATTTT
.	TRBV29-1	TRBJ2-1	.	CSVDASGWEQFF	TGCAGCGTTGACGCCTCGGGTTGGGAGCAGTTCTTC
.	TRBV9	TRBJ1-1	TRBD1	CASTRTGGTEAFF	TGTGCCAGCACCAGGACAGGGGGCACTGAAGCTTTCTTT
.	TRBV9	TRBJ2-5	.	CASAVGETQYF	TGTGCCAGCGCGGTGGGAGAGACCCAGTACTTC
.	TRBV5-3	TRBJ1-5	.	CARSLAGGGSNQPQHF	TGTGCCAGAAGCTTGGCGGGCGGGGGCAGCAATCAGCCCCAGCATTTT
.	TRBV7-9	TRBJ2-3	.	CASSLEGFTDTQYF	TGTGCCAGCAGCTTAGAGGGGTTCACAGATACGCAGTATTTT
.	TRBV29-1	TRBJ2-2	.	CSVDGGNTGELFF	TGCAGCGTTGACGGAGGGAACACCGGGGAGCTGTTTTTT
.	TRBV6-4	TRBJ2-3	TRBD2	CASSDLADTDTQYF	TGTGCCAGCAGTGACCTAGCGGACACAGATACGCAGTATTTT
.	TRBV4-3	TRBJ1-2	.	CASSQDLGTGNYGYPF	TGCGCCAGCAGCCAAGATCTAGGGACTGGGAACTATGGCTACCCCTTC
.	TRBV5-1	TRBJ1-2	.	CASRVGAPGRSGYPF	TGCGCCAGCAGAGTAGGGGCACCCGGCCGGTCTGGCTACCCCTTC
.	TRBV6-1	TRBJ2-7	TRBD1	CASSDRVSEQYF	TGTGCCAGCAGCGACAGGGTCAGCGAGCAGTACTTC
.	TRBV5-1	TRBJ1-1	.	CASSLGGSTNTEAFF	TGCGCCAGCAGCTTGGGGGGCTCTACGAACACTGAAGCTTTCTTT
.	TRBV7-9	TRBJ1-2	TRBD1	CASSLVGEQGSGYTF	TGTGCCAGCAGCTTAGTGGGTGAACAGGGGTCTGGCTACACCTTC
few	TRBV5-5	TRBJ2-5	.	CASSLSPYDWETQYF	TGTGCCAGCAGCTTGAGCCCCTATGATTGGGAGACCCAGTACTTC
.	TRBV19	TRBJ1-6	.	CASSTQGQARKSPLHF	TGTGCCAGTAGCACCCAGGGGCAGGCCCGCAAATCACCCCTCCACTTT
few	TRBV6-1	TRBJ1-4	.	CASSSGGKLFF	TGTGCCAGCAGTTCTGGGGGGAAACTGTTTTTT
few	TRBV11-3	TRBJ1-1	.	CASSPGRIAGGNTEAFF	TGTGCCAGCAGCCCAGGGAGGATCGCGGGAGGGAACACTGAAGCTTTCTTT
few	TRBV11-1	TRBJ2-5	.	CASSFQQPQETQYF	TGTGCCAGCAGCTTTCAACAGCCGCAAGAGACCCAGTACTTC
.	TRBV2	TRBJ2-7	TRBD2	CASRRGTSGGSYEQYF	TGTGCCAGCAGGCGAGGGACTAGCGGGGGGTCCTACGAGCAGTACTTC
.	TRBV18	TRBJ2-7	.	CASSGGVEQYF	TGTGCCAGCTCCGGAGGGGTCGAGCAGTACTTC
few	TRBV7-3	TRBJ2-3	TRBD2	CASTPEGLADTQYF	TGTGCCAGCACCCCAGAGGGACTAGCGGATACGCAGTATTTT
few	TRBV6-5	TRBJ1-6	.	CASSYTSLGGVKALHF	TGTGCCAGCAGTTACACCTCGTTGGGGGGAGTTAAGGCCCTCCACTTT
.	TRBV7-9	TRBJ1-2	TRBD1	CASSRGQGPYGYTF	TGTGCCAGCAGCCGGGGACAGGGGCCCTATGGCTACACCTTC
once	TRBV5-1	TRBJ1-1	.	CASSLLGGQGTEAFF	TGCGCCAGCAGCTTGTTGGGGGGGCAGGGCACTGAAGCTTTCTTT
.	TRBV9	TRBJ1-2	TRBD1	CASSVGTGGLSNYGYTF	TGTGCCAGCAGCGTAGGGACAGGGGGTTTATCTAACTATGGCTACACCTTC
.	TRBV7-6	TRBJ2-7	.	CASSPRQGLAIYEQYF	TGTGCCAGCAGCCCTAGGCAGGGGTTGGCTATCTACGAGCAGTACTTC
.	TRBV27	TRBJ2-7	TRBD1	CASSGPGGYEQYF	TGTGCCAGCTCGGGACCAGGGGGCTACGAGCAGTACTTC
.	TRBV5-6	TRBJ2-3	TRBD1	CAGGTGAADTQYF	TGTGCCGGGGGGACAGGGGCGGCAGATACGCAGTATTTT
.	TRBV5-1	TRBJ1-4	.	CASSAGGKLNEKLFF	TGCGCCAGCAGCGCGGGGGGGAAGCTTAATGAAAAACTGTTTTTT
.	TRBV29-1	TRBJ1-3	.	CSVVQSSGNTIYF	TGCAGCGTTGTACAGAGCTCTGGAAACACCATATATTTT
.	TRBV7-9	TRBJ1-2	.	CASSLEGGGYGYTF	TGTGCCAGCAGCTTAGAGGGAGGGGGCTATGGCTACACCTTC
few	TRBV5-4	TRBJ1-2	TRBD1	CASSFDPGTGYGYTF	TGTGCCAGCAGCTTCGATCCCGGGACAGGCTATGGCTACACCTTC
once	TRBV5-1	TRBJ1-2	.	CASSLAGVDGYTF	TGCGCCAGCAGCTTGGCGGGGGTCGATGGCTACACCTTC
few	TRBV7-9	TRBJ1-5	TRBD1	CASSSGQGWEPQHF	TGTGCCAGCAGCTCAGGACAGGGGTGGGAGCCCCAGCATTTT